The next 27 T cell receptor beta chains were all read from a single sample in a study of blood T cells in healthy people across ages. It was with a sample-barcoded 5' primer and a J-beta primer mix that a second PCR of about 7 to 12 cycles was run. TCRdb passed the 5' RACE reads through MiXCR, listing each CDR3 protein once. The table lists roughly 650,000 distinct CDR3 sequences, less than 40% of them singletons. Sequenced: blood. These receptors were obtained from a woman aged 80 or over in good health.

For this clonotype: A much larger clone lies one base from this, so it may be a read error. The rearrangement links TRBV2 to TRBJ2-1; TRBD1 matches at 7 bases. Germline CDR1 SNHLY, CDR2 FYNNEI. J was trimmed by 2 bases and V by 10 bases; bases with no gene match: 5. The CDR3 spans 13 residues. The CDR3, as DNA: TGTGCCAACAGGGGCCGTGCCTACAATGAGCAGTTCTTC. This translates into CANRGRAYNEQFF.

In its sample, this clonotype was seen many times. The chain has TRBV6-5 and TRBJ2-1; 7 bases line up with TRBD2. There are 15 residues in the CDR3. Germline V CDR1 and CDR2: MNHEY, SVGAGI. V gave up 2 bases and J gave up 9 bases; unmatched junction bases: 10. In nucleotides, the CDR3 is TGTGCCAGCAGTTACGGACTAGAAGAGGGCGCTGAGCAGTTCTTC. The encoded protein is CASSYGLEEGAEQFF.

Notes on this clonotype: Since a much larger clone is just one base distant, this may be a read error. The rearrangement uses TRBV27 and TRBJ2-1; D unresolved. Judging by the DNA end, TRBJ2-7 fits better; the J call may be wrong. CDR3 size: 14 residues. The germline gives CDR1 MNHEY, CDR2 SMNVEV (reference sequence). The CDR3 bases are TGTGCCAGCGGAAGACCGAATTCCTACAATGAGCAGTACTTC. It codes for CASGRPNSYNEQYF.

The chain employs TRBV7-9 and TRBJ2-1; tentative D call: TRBD1 (5 bases). V lost 3 bases, J lost 6 bases, and 9 bases lay in between. From germline, CDR1 is SEHNR and CDR2 FQNEAQ (reference sequence). The length of the CDR3 is 13 residues. DNA of the CDR3: TGTGCCAGCAGCTTTGACAGAGCCAATGAGCAGTTCTTC. It specifies CASSFDRANEQFF.

The sample holds a few counts of this clonotype. A much larger clone lies one base from this, so it may be a read error. The chain carries TRBV6-5 and TRBJ1-1, with D unclear. Germline assignment: CDR1 MNHEY and CDR2 SVGAGI. The germline V and J ends were trimmed by 6 bases and 1 base, with 9 bases remaining between them. This CDR3 region has 13 residues. CDR3 DNA sequence: TGTGCCAGCAGCTACGGACGGAACACTGAAGCTTTCTTT. It codes for CASSYGRNTEAFF.

The table lists this clonotype with a count of one. The rearrangement joins TRBV6-1 to TRBJ1-1; D not resolved. The CDR3 length is 16 residues. Germline-derived CDR1 and CDR2 are MNHNS and SASEGT. Trimming shortened V by 7 bases and J by 0 bases, and 18 bases separated the two germline ends. The CDR3 DNA reads as TGTGCCAGCAATCCCGGGTCCGGGGAGATGAACACTGAAGCTTTCTTT. Its protein product is CASNPGSGEMNTEAFF.

This clonotype was seen many times. This chain connects TRBV7-3 to TRBJ2-1; the D gene is possibly TRBD2 (7 bases). V lost 3 bases and J 10 bases, leaving 25 bases between the germline ends. The CDR3 totals 17 residues. Germline CDR1 SGHTA, CDR2 FQGTGA. The CDR3 here is CASSLSPGGGPPGEQFF. The CDR3 DNA reads as TGTGCCAGCAGCTTGAGTCCTGGGGGGGGCCCCCCCGGGGAGCAGTTCTTC.

The CDR3 DNA reads TGTGCCAGTAGCGAGGCAATAGCGGGGGGAAGTACGCAGTATTTT. This codes for CASSEAIAGGSTQYF. The genes are TRBV19 and TRBJ2-3; 10 bases align to TRBD2. Unmatched junction bases numbered 11, after V lost 6 bases and J lost 8 bases. This CDR3 is built from 15 residues. Germline-derived CDR1 and CDR2 are LNHDA and SQIVND (reference sequence).

CDR3 coding DNA: TGTGCCAGCAGCTTAGAGGGCGGGATCTCCTACAATGAGCAGTTCTTC. Encoded protein: CASSLEGGISYNEQFF. V is TRBV11-2 and J is TRBJ2-1; D possibly corresponds to TRBD2 (6 bases). Trimming pared 0 bases from V and 0 bases from J, leaving 9 bases between. The CDR3 covers 16 residues. Looked up from germline, CDR1 is SGHAT and CDR2 is FQNNGV.

There are many counts of this clonotype. The rearrangement links TRBV20-1 to TRBJ2-1; no definite D call. There are 13 residues in the CDR3. Germline-derived CDR1 and CDR2 are DFQATT and SNEGSKA (reference sequence). The V gene lost 3 bases and the J gene lost 6 bases, with 12 bases spanning the gap. DNA of the CDR3: TGCAGTGCTAGGGGGTCATGGGGCAATGAGCAGTTCTTC. Protein: CSARGSWGNEQFF.

Many counts were recorded for this clonotype. V usage is TRBV7-8 and J usage is TRBJ2-7; 10 bases match TRBD2. Germline assignment: CDR1 SGHVS and CDR2 FQNEAQ. The trim removed 0 bases at V and 3 bases at J, leaving 2 bases unmatched. This CDR3 contains 15 residues. The CDR3 spells CASSLAPSGGYEQYF. CDR3 nucleotide sequence: TGTGCCAGCAGCTTAGCGCCTAGCGGGGGCTACGAGCAGTACTTC.

Concerning this clonotype itself: A read error is possible here, since a much larger clone lies one base away. CDR3: CASSPAGGNGYTF. CDR3 DNA sequence: TGTGCCAGCAGCCCGGCAGGGGGCAATGGCTACACCTTC. The rearrangement uses TRBV4-2 and TRBJ1-2, with TRBD1 matching over 8 bases. The CDR3 contains 13 residues. With 4 bases clipped from V and 6 bases from J, the junction kept 4 bases outside the gene matches. The germline CDR1 and CDR2 sequences are LGHNA and YNFKEQ.

This clonotype was counted at least ten times. The V gene is TRBV11-1, the J gene TRBJ2-1; 7 positions agree with TRBD1. The germline gives CDR1 SGHAT, CDR2 FQDESV (reference sequence). The trim removed 2 bases at V and 7 bases at J, leaving 11 bases unmatched. This CDR3 contains 16 residues. The CDR3 region is CASSLKAGGMWNEQFF. The DNA for the CDR3 is TGTGCCAGCAGCTTAAAGGCAGGGGGAATGTGGAATGAGCAGTTCTTC. The variable domain in full, with the rest retrieved from reference TRBV11-1 and TRBJ2-1, is EAEVAQSPRYKITEKSQAVAFWCDPISGHATLYWYRQILGQGPELLVQFQDESVVDDSQLPKDRFSAERLKGVDSTLKIQPAELGDSAMYLCASSLKAGGMWNEQFFGPGTRLTVL.

This clonotype was picked up many times. The chain uses TRBV7-2 and TRBJ2-3; TRBD2 matches at 15 bases. J gave up 1 base and V 3 bases, and 8 bases lay outside the gene matches. The CDR3 is 19 amino acids. The germline gives CDR1 SGHTA, CDR2 FQGNSA. This CDR3 is CASSFLGLAGGLRTDTQYF. The DNA for the CDR3 is TGTGCCAGCAGCTTCCTAGGACTAGCGGGGGGGCTTCGCACAGATACGCAGTATTTT.

This clonotype was seen at least ten times. The V gene is TRBV20-1, the J gene TRBJ2-5; D is uncertain. From germline, CDR1 is DFQATT and CDR2 SNEGSKA (reference sequence). The V gene lost 5 bases and the J gene lost 0 bases, with 13 bases spanning the gap. This CDR3 has 14 amino acids. The CDR3 sequence is CSAATGLYQETQYF. The CDR3 coding sequence is TGCAGTGCTGCTACCGGGTTATACCAAGAGACCCAGTACTTC.

The J gene is TRBJ2-5, the V gene TRBV25-1, with 7 bases identical to TRBD2. There are 16 residues in the CDR3. In germline, CDR1 is MGHDK, CDR2 SYGVNS. V was clipped by 1 base and J by 5 bases; unmatched bases: 10. The CDR3 coding sequence is TGTGCCAGCAGTGAATCAACGGGGGGAATATGGGAGACCCAGTACTTC. Encoded protein: CASSESTGGIWETQYF.

The V call is TRBV7-2, the J call TRBJ2-3, with D possibly TRBD1 on 6 matching bases. The V gene's germline CDR1 is SGHTA and CDR2 FQGNSA. The CDR3 is 15 amino acids. Trimming removed 3 bases at V and 4 bases at J, with 14 bases between. CDR3 loop: CASSFTGKRADTQYF. The CDR3 DNA sequence: TGTGCCAGCAGCTTTACAGGGAAGAGAGCAGATACGCAGTATTTT.

This clonotype appeared many times. V is TRBV6-1 and J is TRBJ1-6, with D uncertain. Trimming removed 1 base from V and 6 bases from J, with 4 bases in between. Germline CDR1 MNHNS, CDR2 SASEGT. This CDR3 is 13 amino acids long. CDR3 protein: CASSEDFNSPLHF. The DNA of the CDR3 is TGTGCCAGCAGTGAAGACTTTAATTCACCCCTCCACTTT.

This clonotype has only a few counts. Possible read error: a much larger clone is one base away. This rearrangement joins TRBV5-1 to TRBJ1-2; maybe TRBD1 (5 bases). V lost 0 bases to trimming and J lost 6 bases, with 12 bases between them. Germline V CDR1 and CDR2: SGHRS, YFSETQ. This CDR3 contains 14 residues. CDR3 DNA sequence: TGCGCCAGCAGCTTGGGGGGTCGGGGCCATGGCTACACCTTC. As protein: CASSLGGRGHGYTF.

The CDR3 spells CSATYRDREREKLFF. The CDR3 DNA reads TGCAGTGCTACCTACCGGGACAGGGAACGAGAAAAACTGTTTTTT. The chain couples TRBV20-1 to TRBJ1-4; 9 nucleotides line up with TRBD1. J was trimmed by 8 bases and V by 4 bases; bases with no gene match: 11. The germline V gene has CDR1 DFQATT and CDR2 SNEGSKA (reference sequence). This CDR3 region has 15 residues.

This clonotype was picked up a small number of times. The rearrangement joins TRBV10-2 to TRBJ2-7; a possible D gene is TRBD1 (6 bases). Trimming cost V 3 bases and J 3 bases, with 9 bases left between them. Germline-derived CDR1 and CDR2 are WSHSY and SAAADI. This CDR3 comprises 13 residues. CDR3 DNA: TGCGCCAGCAGTGAAGTAGGGGGCTACGAGCAGTACTTC. Its protein is CASSEVGGYEQYF.

V and J are TRBV20-1 and TRBJ2-1, with TRBD1 matching 7 bases. Germline V gene data show CDR1 as DFQATT and CDR2 as SNEGSKA (reference sequence). The CDR3 has 14 residues. V lost 7 bases, J lost 5 bases, and 11 bases stayed unmatched. CDR3: CSGSDGQVNNEQFF. The CDR3 DNA is TGCAGTGGGTCAGATGGACAGGTAAACAATGAGCAGTTCTTC.

About this clonotype itself: A much larger clone sits a single nucleotide away, making a read error possible. In nucleotides, the CDR3 is TGTGCCAGCAGCAGGGGGACAGGGGGTCTCTATGGCTACACCTTC. This encodes CASSRGTGGLYGYTF. J is TRBJ1-2 and V is TRBV7-2, with TRBD1 identical over 11 bases. The germline V gene has CDR1 SGHTA and CDR2 FQGNSA. Trimming at V came to 5 bases and at J to 4 bases, leaving 6 bases not matched to a gene. This CDR3 spans 15 amino acids.

Points on this clonotype: This may come from a read error, since a much larger clone is one base off. This rearrangement joins TRBV20-1 to TRBJ1-1; D not resolved. CDR3 size: 15 residues. Trimming shortened V by 2 bases and J by 5 bases, and 18 bases separated the two germline ends. Germline V lookup: CDR1 DFQATT, CDR2 SNEGSKA (reference sequence). CDR3 in amino acids: CSARPMVSMGTEAFF. The DNA of the CDR3 is TGCAGTGCTAGACCGATGGTATCAATGGGGACTGAAGCTTTCTTT.

About this clonotype: Since a much larger clone is just one base distant, this may be a read error. This rearrangement joins TRBV7-3 to TRBJ2-1; 7 nucleotides align to TRBD2. Germline CDR1 and CDR2: SGHTA and FQGTGA. There are 15 residues in the CDR3. The trim removed 2 bases at V and 7 bases at J, leaving 8 bases unmatched. The CDR3 sequence: CASSLLSGGWNEQFF. The CDR3 region has the DNA TGTGCCAGCAGCTTATTGTCGGGGGGTTGGAATGAGCAGTTCTTC.

Of note for this clonotype: Being one base from a much bigger clone, this may be a read error. The chain uses TRBV20-1 and TRBJ2-1; D might be TRBD2 (6 bases). The CDR3 loop spans 13 amino acids. Germline values: CDR1 DFQATT, CDR2 SNEGSKA (reference sequence). V dropped 5 bases and J dropped 13 bases, with 21 bases sitting between them. CDR3 loop: CSAQLSGQETQFF. The CDR3 DNA reads as TGCAGTGCTCAACTTAGCGGCCAAGAGACCCAGTTCTTC.

On this clonotype: This may arise from a read error, as a much more abundant clone is one base away. The CDR3 carries no conserved terminal phenylalanine or tryptophan, so it likely arises from a read error. The chain couples TRBV9 to TRBJ2-2, with 11 nucleotides matching TRBD1. V gave up 0 bases and J gave up 0 bases; unmatched junction bases: 4. Per germline, CDR1 SGDLS and CDR2 YYNGEE. This CDR3 is built from 18 residues. CDR3 protein: CASSVAGTGGSNTGELFC. The DNA for the CDR3 is TGTGCCAGCAGCGTAGCTGGGACAGGGGGTTCGAACACCGGGGAGCTGTTTTGT.